This TCR beta chain was obtained from a study of identical twins. TCRdb processed the 5' RACE reads anew with MiXCR; each CDR3 protein has one entry. Of roughly 570,000 distinct CDR3 sequences listed, over 8.5% were seen once; the top ten hold 2.5% to 3.5%. Only a few counts were recorded for this clonotype. Germline-derived CDR1 and CDR2 are SGHRS and YFSETQ. There are 16 residues in the CDR3. After removal of 3 bases from V and 1 base from J, the junction contained 7 bases not matched to a gene. This same sample was also part of a study on yellow fever vaccine responses in identical twins.

The specimen sequenced was PBMCs. This chain uses TRBV5-1 with TRBJ1-1, with TRBD1 identical over 9 bases. This clonotype was obtained from a woman under 30 in good health. The CDR3 DNA sequence: TGCGCCAGCAGCTCGGCCTTGGGACAGGGGAACACTGAAGCTTTCTTT. It encodes CASSSALGQGNTEAFF.